This entry lists 6 T cell receptor beta chains sequenced from one sample in a study of molecular identifiers for immune sequencing clone quantification. In TCRdb, the PCR reads were re-called with MiXCR into one record per CDR3 protein. The sample lists some 59,000 distinct CDR3 sequences, 25% occurring once. The specimen was naive CD8+ T cells from blood, with Jurkat cell RNA spiked in. Indicated subset: FACS-sorted CD8+CD4-CCR7+CD45RA+ naive T cells. All receptors come from a human donor in good health. Some libraries in this study had Jurkat cell RNA spiked in.

This clonotype appeared many times. This chain links TRBV7-2 with TRBJ2-7; D unresolved. This CDR3 has 13 residues. V lost 5 bases, J lost 0 bases, and 8 bases lay in between. CDR1 is SGHTA and CDR2 is FQGNSA in the germline V gene. The CDR3 DNA sequence: TGTGCCAGCAGCCCCCAAATCTCCTACGAGCAGTACTTC. Residues: CASSPQISYEQYF. Based on the CDR3 plus reference TRBV7-2 and TRBJ2-7, the full variable domain is GAGVSQSPSNKVTEKGKDVELRCDPISGHTALYWYRQSLGQGLEFLIYFQGNSAPDKSGLPSDRFSAERTGGSVSTLTIQRTQQEDSAVYLCASSPQISYEQYFGPGTRLTVT.

As for this clonotype: A much larger clone is a single base away; this may be a read error. The chain couples TRBV30 to TRBJ2-1; perhaps TRBD2 as D (6 bases). Germline CDR1 reads GTSNPN; CDR2 reads SVGIG (reference sequence). The CDR3 length is 14 residues. The V end was cut by 5 bases, the J end by 0 bases, with 11 bases between. The CDR3, as DNA: TGTGCCTGGCTCAACGGGAGCTCCTACAATGAGCAGTTCTTC. This codes for CAWLNGSSYNEQFF.

A note on this clonotype: This sequence may be a read error, since a much larger clone differs from it by one base. The rearrangement links TRBV28 to TRBJ1-5; no definite D call. CDR3 length equals 14 residues. The V gene's germline CDR1 is MDHEN and CDR2 SYDVKM. The chain's CDR3 is CASSLLGSNQPQDF. CDR3 nucleotide sequence: TGTGCCAGCAGTCTCCTGGGGAGCAATCAGCCCCAGGATTTT. The full variable domain, rest sourced from reference TRBV28 and TRBJ1-5, is DVKVTQSSRYLVKRTGEKVFLECVQDMDHENMFWYRQDPGLGLRLIYFSYDVKMKEKGDIPEGYSVSREKKERFSLILESASTNQTSMYLCASSLLGSNQPQDFGDGTRLSIL.

Details on this clonotype: A clone one base away is much larger, so this may be a read error. The CDR3 DNA sequence: TGCAGTGCCCCGACGGGGACCTCTGGAAACACCATATGTTTT. It codes for CSAPTGTSGNTICF. The chain carries TRBV20-1 and TRBJ1-3, with D perhaps TRBD1 (5 bases). Germline V gene sequence: CDR1 DFQATT, CDR2 SNEGSKA (reference sequence). This CDR3 has 14 amino acids.

This clonotype was counted at least ten times. The chain uses TRBV28 and TRBJ1-5; D remains ambiguous. V lost 4 bases and J 5 bases, leaving 15 bases between the germline ends. The CDR3 length is 15 residues. From germline, CDR1 is MDHEN and CDR2 SYDVKM. The CDR3 sequence: CASSYRGTLDQPQHF. The CDR3 region has the DNA TGTGCCAGCAGTTATCGTGGTACATTGGATCAGCCCCAGCATTTT.

This clonotype has ten or more counts. This chain joins TRBV12-3 or TRBV12-4 and TRBJ2-5; weak D call: TRBD1 (6 bases). V lost 6 bases and J 4 bases, leaving 18 bases between the germline ends. The CDR3 covers 15 residues. CDR3 sequence: CASRTGSQGVETQYF. The CDR3 region has the DNA TGTGCCAGCAGGACAGGTTCCCAAGGGGTAGAGACCCAGTACTTC.